A single sample is the source of the 8 T cell receptor beta chains below, sequenced in a study of blood T cell repertoires in COVID-19. Clones were read by immunoSEQ multiplex PCR, and TCRdb kept only the in-frame ones, dropping some. The sample gives fewer than 45,000 clones, roughly 84% of which show up once; around 13% is in the top ten. The sample taken for sequencing was peripheral blood. The receptor source for this set is a human donor in a cohort sampled during active COVID-19.

The V gene is TRBV7-9, the J gene TRBJ2-1; 8 nucleotides match TRBD2. The CDR3 has 16 amino acids. V shed 5 bases and J 6 bases; nucleotides not matched to a gene: 12. CDR1 is SEHNR and CDR2 is FQNEAQ in the germline V gene (reference sequence). The CDR3 bases are TGTGCCAGCAGCGATGGGGACCGCCGGGAGGGCAATGAGCAGTTCTTC. Encoded protein: CASSDGDRREGNEQFF.

The chain links TRBV30 to TRBJ1-4, with D perhaps TRBD1 (5 bases). V lost 4 bases to trimming and J lost 5 bases, with 26 bases between them. Per the germline V gene, CDR1 is GTSNPN and CDR2 is SVGIG (reference sequence). The CDR3 has 18 residues. CDR3: CAWMPPGQGCNVNEKLFF. Here the CDR3 DNA reads TGTGCCTGGATGCCACCGGGCCAGGGTTGCAATGTGAATGAAAAACTGTTTTTT.

The chain recombines TRBV28 with TRBJ1-3; D might be TRBD1 (5 bases). CDR3 size: 15 residues. Trimming took 5 bases from V and 0 from J, leaving 11 bases between them. The germline CDR1 and CDR2 sequences are MDHEN and SYDVKM. CDR3 sequence: CASSVGGISGNTIYF. DNA for the CDR3: TGTGCCAGCAGTGTCGGGGGGATCTCTGGAAACACCATATATTTT.

The rearrangement joins TRBV5-1 to TRBJ2-2; weak D call: TRBD2 (5 bases). This CDR3 contains 16 residues. The V gene's germline CDR1 is SGHRS and CDR2 YFSETQ. Between the trimmed V and J ends, which lost 4 bases and 1 base, there was a span of 14 bases. For the CDR3, the DNA is TGCGCCAGCAGCCTCAACCCCAGCGGGAACACCGGGGAGCTGTTTTTT. Translated: CASSLNPSGNTGELFF.

This sequence joins TRBV18 and TRBJ2-7; 7 positions agree with TRBD2. Germline V gene lookup returns CDR1 KGHSH and CDR2 LQKENI. With V trimmed by 3 bases and J by 2 bases, 4 bases remained unmatched. CDR3 length equals 14 residues. The CDR3 sequence is CASSPGTTTYEQYF. CDR3 bases: TGTGCCAGCTCACCCGGGACTACGACCTACGAGCAGTACTTC.

This chain connects TRBV5-1 to TRBJ2-3; 8 bases are a match to TRBD2. This CDR3 spans 15 amino acids. The germline CDR1 and CDR2 sequences are SGHRS and YFSETQ. With V trimmed by 5 bases and J by 0 bases, 5 bases remained unmatched. The DNA of the CDR3 is TGCGCCAGCAGAACGGGCGGGGGGAGCACAGATACGCAGTATTTT. Translating it yields CASRTGGGSTDTQYF.

This chain links TRBV11-2 with TRBJ2-1; 13 bases agree with TRBD2. This CDR3 spans 18 amino acids. Unmatched junction bases numbered 6, after V lost 4 bases and J lost 0 bases. The V gene's germline CDR1 is SGHAT and CDR2 FQNNGV. CDR3 loop: CASSSGTSGVSSYNEQFF. CDR3 coding DNA: TGTGCCAGCAGCTCCGGGACTAGCGGGGTCAGCTCCTACAATGAGCAGTTCTTC.

The chain combines TRBV28 with TRBJ2-7; 9 bases are shared with TRBD1. The V gene end was trimmed by 5 bases and the J gene end by 9 bases; junction bases not matched to a gene: 5. Per the germline V gene, CDR1 is MDHEN and CDR2 is SYDVKM. The CDR3 extends over 12 amino acids. In nucleotides, the CDR3 is TGTGCCAGCAGTCCCGGACAGGGGAGGCAGTACTTC. It encodes CASSPGQGRQYF.